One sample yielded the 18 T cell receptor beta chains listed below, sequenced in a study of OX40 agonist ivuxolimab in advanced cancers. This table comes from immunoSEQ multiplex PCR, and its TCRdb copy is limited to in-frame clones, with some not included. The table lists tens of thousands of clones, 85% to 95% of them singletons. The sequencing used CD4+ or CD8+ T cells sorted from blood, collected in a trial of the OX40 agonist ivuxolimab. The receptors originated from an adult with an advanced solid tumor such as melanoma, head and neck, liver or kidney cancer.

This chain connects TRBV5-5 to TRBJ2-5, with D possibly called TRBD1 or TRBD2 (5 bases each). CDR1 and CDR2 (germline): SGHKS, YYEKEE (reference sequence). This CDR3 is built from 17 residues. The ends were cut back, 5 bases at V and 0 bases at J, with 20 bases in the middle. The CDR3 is CASRPRWGTGNQETQYF. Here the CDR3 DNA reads TGTGCCAGCAGGCCCAGATGGGGCACGGGGAACCAAGAGACCCAGTACTTC.

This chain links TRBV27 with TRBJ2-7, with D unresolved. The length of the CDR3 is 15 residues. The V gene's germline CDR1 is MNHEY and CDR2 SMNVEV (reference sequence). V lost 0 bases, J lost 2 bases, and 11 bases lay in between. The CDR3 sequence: CASSLSTPQPYEQYF. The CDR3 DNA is TGTGCCAGCAGTTTATCGACACCTCAGCCCTACGAGCAGTACTTC.

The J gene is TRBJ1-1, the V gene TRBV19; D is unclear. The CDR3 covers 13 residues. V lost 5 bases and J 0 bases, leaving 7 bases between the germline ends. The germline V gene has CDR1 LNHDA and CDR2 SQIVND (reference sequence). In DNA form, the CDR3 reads TGTGCCAGTAGTTTCTCAATGAACACTGAAGCTTTCTTT. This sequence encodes CASSFSMNTEAFF.

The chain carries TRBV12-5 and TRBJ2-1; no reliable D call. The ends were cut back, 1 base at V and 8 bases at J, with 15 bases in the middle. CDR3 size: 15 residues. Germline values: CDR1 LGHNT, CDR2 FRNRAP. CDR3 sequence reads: CASGLAQPGQHEQFF. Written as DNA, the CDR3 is TGTGCTAGTGGTTTGGCCCAGCCAGGTCAGCATGAGCAGTTCTTC.

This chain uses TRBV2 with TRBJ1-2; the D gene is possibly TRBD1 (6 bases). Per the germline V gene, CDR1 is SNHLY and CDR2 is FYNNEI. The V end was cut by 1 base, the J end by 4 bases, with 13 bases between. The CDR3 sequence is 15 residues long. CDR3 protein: CASSEDIGGSYGYTF. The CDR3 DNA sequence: TGTGCCAGCAGTGAAGACATCGGGGGCAGCTATGGCTACACCTTC.

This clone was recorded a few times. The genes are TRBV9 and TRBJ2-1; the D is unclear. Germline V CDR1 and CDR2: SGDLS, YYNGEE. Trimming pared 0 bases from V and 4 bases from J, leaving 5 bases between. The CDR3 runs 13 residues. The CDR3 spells CASSVEGYNEQFF. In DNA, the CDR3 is TGTGCCAGCAGCGTAGAAGGGTACAATGAGCAGTTCTTC.

The CDR3 spells CSVEEGTGGSWTEAFF. CDR3 bases: TGCAGCGTTGAAGAGGGGACAGGGGGGTCTTGGACTGAAGCTTTCTTT. This chain links TRBV29-1 with TRBJ1-1, with 11 bases lining up with TRBD1. Unmatched junction bases numbered 8, after V lost 0 bases and J lost 5 bases. The CDR3 extends over 16 amino acids. Germline values: CDR1 SQVTM, CDR2 ANQGSEA. The full variable domain, with the rest looked up from reference TRBV29-1 and TRBJ1-1, is SAVISQKPSRDICQRGTSLTIQCQVDSQVTMMFWYRQQPGQSLTLIATANQGSEATYESGFVIDKFPISRPNLTFSTLTVSNMSPEDSSIYLCSVEEGTGGSWTEAFFGQGTRLTVV.

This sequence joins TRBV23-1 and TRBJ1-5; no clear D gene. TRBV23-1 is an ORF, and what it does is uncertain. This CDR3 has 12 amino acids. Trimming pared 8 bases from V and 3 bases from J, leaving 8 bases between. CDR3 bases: TGCGCCAGCGTCCCTTACAATCAGCCCCAGCATTTT. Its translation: CASVPYNQPQHF.

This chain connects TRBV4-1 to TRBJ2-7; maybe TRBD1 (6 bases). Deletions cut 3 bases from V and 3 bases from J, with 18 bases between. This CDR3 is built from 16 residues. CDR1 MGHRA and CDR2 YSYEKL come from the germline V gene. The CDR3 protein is CASSQHRDTGFYEQYF. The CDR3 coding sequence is TGCGCCAGCAGCCAGCATCGGGACACCGGTTTCTACGAGCAGTACTTC.

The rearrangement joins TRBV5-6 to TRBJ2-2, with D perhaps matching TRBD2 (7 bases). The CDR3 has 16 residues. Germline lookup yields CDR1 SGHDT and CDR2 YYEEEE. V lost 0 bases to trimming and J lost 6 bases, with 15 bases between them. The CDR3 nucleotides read TGTGCCAGCAGCTTGGGGGGGGGCCGAGGAGCCGGGGAGCTGTTTTTT. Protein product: CASSLGGGRGAGELFF.

In nucleotides, the CDR3 is TGCGCCAGCAGCTTGGATGAAGCGGGGCTATACGAGCAGTACTTC. This translates into CASSLDEAGLYEQYF. The V call is TRBV5-1, the J call TRBJ2-7, with 7 bases matching TRBD2. CDR1 is SGHRS and CDR2 is YFSETQ in the germline V gene. This CDR3 contains 15 residues. With 0 bases clipped from V and 4 bases from J, the junction kept 7 bases outside the gene matches.

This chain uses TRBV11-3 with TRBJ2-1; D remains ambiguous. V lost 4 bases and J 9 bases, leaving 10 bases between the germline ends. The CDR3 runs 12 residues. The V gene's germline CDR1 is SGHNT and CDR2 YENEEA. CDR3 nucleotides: TGTGCCAGCAGCTCGGGCCACAGTGAGCAGTTCTTC. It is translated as CASSSGHSEQFF.

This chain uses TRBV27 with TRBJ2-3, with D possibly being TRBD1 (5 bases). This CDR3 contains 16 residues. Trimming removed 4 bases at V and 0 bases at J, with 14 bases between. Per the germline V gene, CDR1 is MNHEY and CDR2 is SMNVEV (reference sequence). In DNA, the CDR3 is TGTGCCAGCAGTTCCCGACAGACCACTAGCACAGATACGCAGTATTTT. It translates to CASSSRQTTSTDTQYF.

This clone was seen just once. CDR3 protein: CASSEWGVLRSNQPQHF. The CDR3 DNA sequence: TGTGCCAGCAGTGAGTGGGGGGTGCTCCGGAGCAATCAGCCCCAGCATTTT. The rearrangement uses TRBV2 and TRBJ1-5, with D possibly matching TRBD1 (5 bases). Looked up from germline, CDR1 is SNHLY and CDR2 is FYNNEI. The CDR3 has 17 residues. V lost 3 bases and J lost 1, with 16 bases in between.

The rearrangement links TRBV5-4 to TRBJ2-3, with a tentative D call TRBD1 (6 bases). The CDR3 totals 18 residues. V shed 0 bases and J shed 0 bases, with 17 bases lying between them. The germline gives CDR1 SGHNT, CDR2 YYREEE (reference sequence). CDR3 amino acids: CASSLETTGRSSTDTQYF. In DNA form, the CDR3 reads TGTGCCAGCAGCTTGGAGACCACAGGGAGATCTAGCACAGATACGCAGTATTTT. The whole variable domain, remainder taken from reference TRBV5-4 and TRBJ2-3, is ETGVTQSPTHLIKTRGQQVTLRCSSQSGHNTVSWYQQALGQGPQFIFQYYREEENGRGNFPPRFSGLQFPNYSSELNVNALELDDSALYLCASSLETTGRSSTDTQYFGPGTRLTVL.

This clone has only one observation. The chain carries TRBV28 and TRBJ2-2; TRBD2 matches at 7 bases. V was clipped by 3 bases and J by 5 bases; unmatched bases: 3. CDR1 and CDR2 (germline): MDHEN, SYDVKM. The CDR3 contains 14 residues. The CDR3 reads CASSFRLATGELFF. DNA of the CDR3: TGTGCCAGCAGTTTTAGACTAGCAACCGGGGAGCTGTTTTTT.

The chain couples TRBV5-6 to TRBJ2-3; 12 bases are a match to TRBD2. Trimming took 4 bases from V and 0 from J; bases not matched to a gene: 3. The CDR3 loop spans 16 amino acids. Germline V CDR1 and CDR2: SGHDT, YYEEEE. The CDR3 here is CASSDGTSGSTDTQYF. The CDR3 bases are TGTGCCAGCAGCGACGGGACTAGCGGGAGCACAGATACGCAGTATTTT.

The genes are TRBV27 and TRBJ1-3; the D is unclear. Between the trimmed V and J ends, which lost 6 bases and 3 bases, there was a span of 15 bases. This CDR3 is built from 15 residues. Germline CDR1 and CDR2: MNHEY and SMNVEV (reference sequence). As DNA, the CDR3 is TGTGCCAGCAGGGAGGCCGGGTTTGGTGGAAACACCATATATTTT. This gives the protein CASREAGFGGNTIYF.